This TCR beta chain was documented in a study of blood T cell repertoires in COVID-19. Study summary: Material from acute and convalescent COVID-19 was sourced from the United States, Italy and Spain. Nucleic acid was either cDNA or gDNA, and it came from T cells, B-cell-depleted T cells, or PBMCs.

Methods used by the authors: Quantification of nucleated cells was approximated via reference gene primer amplification. Generated by immunoSEQ multiplex PCR, the TCRdb table keeps only in-frame clones and is missing some. V and J calls and clone size are copied from that table; D and trimming were computed from the DNA. The sample includes roughly 220,000 clones, about 85% of them seen just once. Trimming cost V 3 bases and J 0 bases; bases outside gene matches: 3. Germline assignment: CDR1 SGHTA and CDR2 FQGNSA. The CDR3 is made up of 16 amino acids. The receptor was derived from a woman aged 60-70 years who had recovered from COVID-19. What was sequenced was peripheral blood. This sequence joins TRBV7-2 and TRBJ2-7; 12 bases are a match to TRBD2. The chain's CDR3 is CASSLTSGGSSYEQYF. As DNA, the CDR3 is TGTGCCAGCAGCTTGACTAGCGGGGGTTCCTCCTACGAGCAGTACTTC.